One and the same sample provided the 23 T cell receptor beta chains below, sequenced in a study of early T cells in non-severe SARS-CoV-2 infection. TCRdb used MiXCR to reprocess the 5' RACE reads, holding one entry per CDR3 protein. This sample has about 94,000 distinct CDR3 sequences, with roughly 13% found just once. Input material: whole blood. Receptors were obtained from an adult who was a healthcare worker with PCR-confirmed SARS-CoV-2 infection or an uninfected control (not recorded which).

The chain has TRBV2 and TRBJ2-1; TRBD1 is a possible D gene (5 bases). This CDR3 is built from 17 residues. V was trimmed by 0 bases and J by 4 bases, leaving 16 bases between them. CDR1 and CDR2 from the germline V gene are SNHLY and FYNNEI. DNA of the CDR3: TGTGCCAGCAGTGAAGCGCTTTGGGGCAGTGATTACAATGAGCAGTTCTTC. Residues: CASSEALWGSDYNEQFF. The whole variable domain, remainder taken from reference TRBV2 and TRBJ2-1, is EPEVTQTPSHQVTQMGQEVILRCVPISNHLYFYWYRQILGQKVEFLVSFYNNEISEKSEIFDDQFSVERPDGSNFTLKIRSTKLEDSAMYFCASSEALWGSDYNEQFFGPGTRLTVL.

The chain recombines TRBV29-1 with TRBJ1-4, with D uncertain. CDR1 and CDR2 (germline): SQVTM, ANQGSEA. CDR3 length equals 14 residues. Deletions cut 0 bases from V and 7 bases from J, with 12 bases between. CDR3: CSVEDPADSEKLFF. The CDR3 coding sequence is TGCAGCGTTGAAGACCCCGCCGATAGTGAAAAACTGTTTTTT.

The chain joins TRBV5-6 to TRBJ1-1; D not certain. Germline V gives CDR1 SGHDT, CDR2 YYEEEE. This CDR3 spans 13 amino acids. The germline V and J ends were trimmed by 1 base and 4 bases, with 8 bases remaining between them. The CDR3 DNA sequence: TGTGCCAGCAGCTTGCGCGGGGTCACTGAAGCTTTCTTT. Its translation is CASSLRGVTEAFF. Filled out from reference TRBV5-6 and TRBJ1-1, the complete variable domain reads DAGVTQSPTHLIKTRGQQVTLRCSPKSGHDTVSWYQQALGQGPQFIFQYYEEEERQRGNFPDRFSGHQFPNYSSELNVNALLLGDSALYLCASSLRGVTEAFFGQGTRLTVV.

V gene TRBV7-9 combines with J gene TRBJ2-7; 11 nucleotides match TRBD2. J was trimmed by 3 bases and V by 1 base; bases with no gene match: 5. CDR1 is SEHNR and CDR2 is FQNEAQ in the germline V gene (reference sequence). The CDR3 sequence is 16 residues long. The CDR3 bases are TGTGCCAGCAGCTTAGATGGGACTAGCGGCCTCTACGAGCAGTACTTC. Protein sequence: CASSLDGTSGLYEQYF.

This clonotype was observed a single time. The chain joins TRBV9 to TRBJ2-2; D ambiguous. V was clipped by 0 bases and J by 6 bases, with 6 bases between them. Germline lookup yields CDR1 SGDLS and CDR2 YYNGEE. The CDR3 has 13 amino acids. DNA for the CDR3: TGTGCCAGCAGCGTAGACCGGGCCGGGGAGCTGTTTTTT. Its translation is CASSVDRAGELFF. The full variable domain, its missing parts supplied by reference TRBV9 and TRBJ2-2, is DSGVTQTPKHLITATGQRVTLRCSPRSGDLSVYWYQQSLDQGLQFLIQYYNGEERAKGNILERFSAQQFPDLHSELNLSSLELGDSALYFCASSVDRAGELFFGEGSRLTVL.

In this sample, this clonotype turned up many times. The V gene is TRBV25-1, the J gene TRBJ2-2; unclear D gene. CDR1 and CDR2 (germline): MGHDK, SYGVNS. V dropped 2 bases and J dropped 1 base, with 8 bases sitting between them. The CDR3 has 15 residues. CDR3 sequence (DNA): TGTGCCAGCAGTGAAAGGATATTGAACACCGGGGAGCTGTTTTTT. Translation: CASSERILNTGELFF.

This clonotype was picked up many times. The chain combines TRBV12-3 or TRBV12-4 with TRBJ1-5, with unresolved D. The ends were cut back, 3 bases at V and 4 bases at J, with 19 bases in the middle. The CDR3 spans 17 residues. The CDR3 coding sequence is TGTGCCAGCAGTTTTGGCCAAACAAGAGGTGCAAATCAGCCCCAGCATTTT. Translated, it gives CASSFGQTRGANQPQHF.

This clonotype was found a few times. The CDR3 DNA reads as TGTGCCAGCAGCGCCCAACTCCAGTTCGGCTCTGGAAACACCATATATTTT. This sequence encodes CASSAQLQFGSGNTIYF. The J gene is TRBJ1-3, the V gene TRBV9; no clear D gene. Trimming left V 3 bases short and J 0 bases short, with 16 bases between. From germline, CDR1 is SGDLS and CDR2 YYNGEE. The CDR3 runs to 17 residues.

The rearrangement links TRBV25-1 to TRBJ2-5; weak D call: TRBD1 (5 bases). Germline CDR1 MGHDK, CDR2 SYGVNS. The CDR3 spans 14 residues. Trimming took off 5 bases at V and 9 bases at J, with 19 bases between the two ends. CDR3 sequence reads: CASSPPGNTGAQYF. DNA of the CDR3: TGTGCCAGCAGTCCCCCAGGGAACACTGGGGCCCAGTACTTC.

This clonotype was seen more than once but under ten times. V and J are TRBV7-2 and TRBJ2-7; 9 bases agree with TRBD1. The J segment lost 6 bases and the V segment lost 5 bases, leaving 11 bases of the junction unmatched. The CDR3 covers 15 residues. Per germline, CDR1 SGHTA and CDR2 FQGNSA. CDR3 bases: TGTGCCAGCAGCCCAGGCGGGACAGGGATCAGCGAGCAGTACTTC. This codes for CASSPGGTGISEQYF.

The rearrangement links TRBV6-5 to TRBJ2-7; 10 bases line up with TRBD1. V was clipped by 5 bases and J by 2 bases; unmatched bases: 6. The CDR3 has 15 residues. Germline-derived CDR1 and CDR2 are MNHEY and SVGAGI. The CDR3: CASSSSGTGAYEQYF. CDR3 coding DNA: TGTGCCAGCAGTAGCTCAGGGACAGGGGCCTACGAGCAGTACTTC.

This clonotype has a count of ten or more. The V and J genes are TRBV6-5 and TRBJ2-3, with 7 bases fitting TRBD1. This CDR3 has 14 amino acids. The junction had 8 bases not matched to a gene; V was cut back by 7 bases and J by 4 bases. Germline values: CDR1 MNHEY, CDR2 SVGAGI. CDR3 amino acids: CASKKTGFSDTQYF. The CDR3, as DNA: TGTGCCAGCAAAAAGACAGGGTTTTCAGATACGCAGTATTTT.

This clonotype was detected ten times or more. The V call is TRBV11-1, the J call TRBJ2-1; D perhaps matches TRBD2 (5 bases). The CDR3 has 12 amino acids. V was clipped by 5 bases and J by 7 bases, with 9 bases between them. The germline CDR1 and CDR2 sequences are SGHAT and FQDESV (reference sequence). CDR3 amino acids: CASSPPGNEQFF. The CDR3 region has the DNA TGTGCCAGCAGCCCCCCGGGGAATGAGCAGTTCTTC.

This clonotype was detected many times. The chain combines TRBV4-1 with TRBJ1-1, with D unresolved. Trimming took 0 bases from V and 0 from J, leaving 11 bases between them. The CDR3 contains 16 residues. Germline CDR1 is MGHRA and CDR2 is YSYEKL. The CDR3 protein is CASSQDRGGLNTEAFF. In nucleotides, the CDR3 is TGCGCCAGCAGCCAAGATCGCGGCGGCTTGAACACTGAAGCTTTCTTT.

This clonotype was seen repeatedly, ten times or more. The chain uses TRBV27 and TRBJ2-3, with TRBD1 matching over 7 bases. The CDR3 is made up of 15 amino acids. Unmatched junction bases numbered 11, after V lost 5 bases and J lost 6 bases. CDR1 and CDR2 from the germline V gene are MNHEY and SMNVEV (reference sequence). The CDR3 coding sequence is TGTGCCAGCAGTCCCTTGGACAGGCATGGGGATACGCAGTATTTT. It specifies CASSPLDRHGDTQYF.

This clonotype was recorded at least ten times. The chain joins TRBV28 to TRBJ1-2, with D perhaps matching TRBD1 (5 bases). This CDR3 region has 13 residues. Germline V gene sequence: CDR1 MDHEN, CDR2 SYDVKM. The ends were cut back, 2 bases at V and 5 bases at J, with 9 bases in the middle. DNA of the CDR3: TGTGCCAGCAGTTTAGGGGCTACTTATGGCTACACCTTC. It translates to CASSLGATYGYTF.

Many counts were recorded for this clonotype. The chain couples TRBV11-2 to TRBJ2-7, with D possibly TRBD2 on 5 matching bases. Deletions cut 11 bases from V and 3 bases from J, with 17 bases between. The CDR3 covers 13 residues. Per germline, CDR1 SGHAT and CDR2 FQNNGV. The CDR3 reads CARGPNLLYEQYF. The CDR3 nucleotides read TGTGCCCGCGGGCCCAACCTCCTCTACGAGCAGTACTTC.

This clonotype came up a few times. This chain's CDR3 is CASSIINTGELFF. CDR3 nucleotide sequence: TGTGCCAGTAGTATCATCAACACCGGGGAGCTGTTTTTT. The chain recombines TRBV19 with TRBJ2-2, with D unresolved. This CDR3 comprises 13 residues. The germline V gene encodes CDR1 LNHDA and CDR2 SQIVND (reference sequence). V dropped 3 bases and J dropped 2 bases, with 4 bases sitting between them.

This clonotype was seen at least ten times. V usage is TRBV9 and J usage is TRBJ2-3; TRBD2 agrees at 8 bases. V shed 4 bases and J 2 bases; nucleotides not matched to a gene: 3. Germline CDR1 is SGDLS and CDR2 is YYNGEE. The length of the CDR3 is 14 residues. Here the CDR3 reads CASSPGRATDTQYF. CDR3 nucleotide sequence: TGTGCCAGCAGCCCCGGGAGGGCCACAGATACGCAGTATTTT.

This clonotype came up many times. This chain joins TRBV12-3 or TRBV12-4 and TRBJ1-6; tentative D call: TRBD1 (5 bases). Trimming stripped 5 bases from V and 7 bases from J, with 9 bases between. CDR3 length: 13 amino acids. In DNA form, the CDR3 reads TGTGCCAGCAGTCCGACAGCAAATTCACCCCTCCACTTT. Its protein product is CASSPTANSPLHF.

This clonotype turned up a few times. The chain recombines TRBV28 with TRBJ2-7; D may be TRBD2 (5 bases). Trimming shortened V by 6 bases and J by 4 bases, and 10 bases separated the two germline ends. This CDR3 has 12 residues. Germline V lookup: CDR1 MDHEN, CDR2 SYDVKM. CDR3 sequence (DNA): TGTGCCAGCAGCCGCACTAGGTACGAGCAGTACTTC. The encoded protein is CASSRTRYEQYF.

This clonotype has a count of ten or more. The rearrangement links TRBV27 to TRBJ2-7; D remains ambiguous. The V and J ends lost 3 bases and 4 bases respectively, with 10 bases between them. Germline loops: CDR1 MNHEY, CDR2 SMNVEV (reference sequence). This CDR3 has 13 residues. CDR3 protein: CASSFGVLYEQYF. The CDR3 DNA sequence: TGTGCCAGCAGTTTTGGGGTCTTGTACGAGCAGTACTTC.

This chain connects TRBV5-1 to TRBJ2-5; a weak D match, TRBD1 (7 bases). Germline V CDR1 and CDR2: SGHRS, YFSETQ. Between the trimmed V and J ends, which lost 4 bases and 2 bases, there was a span of 12 bases. CDR3 length: 14 amino acids. This CDR3 reads CASSPGDRQETQYF. The CDR3 DNA reads TGCGCCAGCAGCCCGGGGGACAGACAAGAGACCCAGTACTTC.